This TCR beta chain derives from a study of shared T cell receptors in the human thymus. Sequencing used immunoSEQ multiplex PCR; TCRdb keeps in-frame clones, though not all of them. The sample consists of about 380,000 clones, 85% to 95% of them appearing once. Trimming stripped 2 bases from V and 6 bases from J, with 25 bases between. The CDR3 is 18 residues long. Germline V gene data show CDR1 as SEHNR and CDR2 as FQNEAQ (reference sequence). The material sequenced was thymocytes. The chain employs TRBV7-9 and TRBJ1-2; D possibly corresponds to TRBD1 (6 bases). The receptor was isolated from a human donor. This CDR3 is CASSLLTGKECSAHGYTF. The CDR3, as DNA: TGTGCCAGCAGCTTATTGACAGGAAAAGAGTGCTCGGCTCATGGCTACACCTTC.